This T cell receptor beta chain emerged from a study of T-cell memory formation after mild COVID-19. Study context: Clustering of TCRs was largely donor specific.

TCRdb independently ran MiXCR on the 5' RACE reads; one entry per CDR3 protein. Of roughly 280,000 distinct CDR3 sequences listed, about a sixth were seen once; the top ten hold about a fifth. The ends lost 5 bases at V and 7 bases at J; junction bases unmatched: 7. The germline V gene encodes CDR1 SGHTA and CDR2 FQGTGA. This CDR3 has 15 residues. The sequence was obtained from a young man who had mild COVID-19 (a few samples of this study predate the infection). Cell type and time point are not known. The chain links TRBV7-3 to TRBJ2-1, with 11 nucleotides matching TRBD2. Material: PBMCs or a T cell subset sorted from them (not recorded which). The CDR3 loop reads CASSPGTSGINEQFF. CDR3 coding DNA: TGTGCCAGCAGCCCCGGGACTAGCGGTATTAATGAGCAGTTCTTC.